This T cell receptor beta chain was observed in a study of CDR3 diversity in severe acne. About this clonotype: As the CDR3 is not closed by the conserved phenylalanine or tryptophan, this likely results from a read error.

TCRdb re-derived calls from the PCR reads in MiXCR, one entry per CDR3 protein. The sample yields about 90,000 distinct CDR3 sequences, 49% seen once. Trimming shortened V by 6 bases and J by 9 bases, and 14 bases separated the two germline ends. Germline lookup yields CDR1 MDHEN and CDR2 SYDVKM. The CDR3 sequence is 12 residues long. The gene calls are TRBV28 and TRBJ1-1; D is ambiguous. The receptor was isolated from a male donor with severe acne vulgaris. Source material: blood. The CDR3 loop reads CASSFLGDKAFL. DNA of the CDR3: TGTGCCAGCAGCTTTCTTGGAGACAAAGCTTTCCTT.